One sample yielded the 25 T cell receptor beta chains listed below, sequenced in a study of blood T cells in healthy people across ages. The authors ran a second PCR of roughly 6 to 11 cycles using a sample-barcoded 5' primer and a J-beta primer mix. TCRdb reanalysed the 5' RACE reads using MiXCR and keeps one entry per CDR3 protein. In the table there are about 780,000 distinct CDR3 sequences, 35% to 50% of which are singletons. The sequenced material came from blood. The receptor set was obtained from an elderly man in good health.

A remark on this clonotype: A much bigger clone sits one base away, suggesting this may be a read error. The rearrangement uses TRBV12-3 or TRBV12-4 and TRBJ2-1; tentatively, D is TRBD1 or TRBD2 (6 bases each). The J call may not be correct, given that the DNA end is closer to TRBJ2-7. CDR3 size: 16 residues. CDR3 DNA: TGTGCCAGCAAAAGAGGGGGTACTAGCTCCTACAATGAGCAGTACTTC. Translation gives CASKRGGTSSYNEQYF.

This clonotype turned up a few times. V is TRBV7-9 and J is TRBJ2-5; TRBD2 aligns across 14 bases. CDR1 is SEHNR and CDR2 is FQNEAQ in the germline V gene (reference sequence). J gave up 4 bases and V 7 bases, and 8 bases lay outside the gene matches. This CDR3 is 16 amino acids long. The chain's CDR3 is CASTQGLAGDGETQYF. For the CDR3, the DNA is TGTGCCAGCACCCAGGGACTAGCGGGAGATGGAGAGACCCAGTACTTC.

V gene TRBV5-1 combines with J gene TRBJ2-5; TRBD1 or TRBD2 may be the D gene (6 bases each). CDR1 SGHRS and CDR2 YFSETQ come from the germline V gene. This CDR3 region has 17 residues. Between the trimmed V and J ends, which lost 2 bases and 3 bases, there was a span of 20 bases. The DNA of the CDR3 is TGCGCCAGCAGCTTTGGGGGGCGGCCTACCTCCAAAGAGACCCAGTACTTC. This sequence encodes CASSFGGRPTSKETQYF.

This clonotype was counted at least ten times. A read error may produce the germline difference seen at one junction end. The chain employs TRBV5-1 and TRBJ2-5; 8 bases are shared with TRBD1. Germline V gives CDR1 SGHRS, CDR2 YFSETQ. This CDR3 contains 15 residues. The CDR3 region has the DNA TGTGCCAGCAGCTTAGCCGGGACAGGCCAAGAGACCCAGTACTTC. Its protein is CASSLAGTGQETQYF. Using reference TRBV5-1 and TRBJ2-5 for the parts outside the CDR3, the full variable domain is KAGVTQTPRYLIKTRGQQVTLSCSPISGHRSVSWYQQTPGQGLQFLFEYFSETQRNKGNFPGRFSGRQFSNSRSEMNVSTLELGDSALYLCASSLAGTGQETQYFGPGTRLLVL.

The CDR3 spells CASSDRGGTEAFF. In nucleotides, the CDR3 is TGTGCCAGCAGTGACAGGGGAGGTACTGAAGCTTTCTTT. The rearrangement uses TRBV2 and TRBJ1-1; a weak D match, TRBD1 (6 bases). Deletions cut 3 bases from V and 5 bases from J, with 10 bases between. The CDR3 is made up of 13 amino acids. CDR1 SNHLY and CDR2 FYNNEI come from the germline V gene.

The chain uses TRBV12-3 or TRBV12-4 and TRBJ1-5, with 7 bases aligning to TRBD1. The CDR3 is 12 amino acids. With V trimmed by 6 bases and J by 7 bases, 3 bases remained unmatched. The CDR3 nucleotides read TGTGCCAGCAGACAGGGGCAACAGCCCCAGCATTTT. Residues: CASRQGQQPQHF.

Comment on this clonotype: One end of the junction does not line up with germline, which may come from a read error. The V gene is TRBV20-1, the J gene TRBJ2-7, with 7 bases matching TRBD1. CDR1 is DFQATT and CDR2 is SNEGSKA in the germline V gene (reference sequence). The CDR3 totals 14 residues. Here the CDR3 reads CSARGTENSYEQYF. CDR3 DNA: TGCAGTGCAAGAGGGACAGAAAATTCCTACGAGCAGTACTTC.

The chain carries TRBV20-1 and TRBJ2-7; the D is unclear. The CDR3 covers 14 residues. V shed 0 bases and J shed 2 bases, with 11 bases lying between them. From germline, CDR1 is DFQATT and CDR2 SNEGSKA (reference sequence). The CDR3 here is CSARDPVLTYEQYF. Written as DNA, the CDR3 is TGCAGTGCTAGAGACCCCGTCCTAACCTACGAGCAGTACTTC.

V and J are TRBV5-1 and TRBJ2-3; 8 nucleotides agree with TRBD2. Germline V gene sequence: CDR1 SGHRS, CDR2 YFSETQ. This CDR3 region has 16 residues. Trimming cost V 2 bases and J 4 bases; bases outside gene matches: 9. CDR3 residues: CASSFIRDGRADTQYF. Written as DNA, the CDR3 is TGCGCCAGCAGCTTCATTCGGGACGGGAGGGCAGATACGCAGTATTTT.

V and J are TRBV12-3 or TRBV12-4 and TRBJ2-3; the D gene is possibly TRBD2 (5 bases). This CDR3 has 13 residues. V lost 8 bases and J lost 4, with 13 bases in between. The CDR3 here is CASGRGSSDTQYF. As DNA, the CDR3 is TGTGCCAGCGGCAGAGGGAGTTCAGATACGCAGTATTTT.

The chain joins TRBV6-2 or TRBV6-3 to TRBJ1-5; D may be TRBD1 (5 bases). CDR3 length equals 14 residues. Per germline, CDR1 MNHEY and CDR2 SVGEGT. V gave up 2 bases and J gave up 5 bases, with 10 bases separating them. CDR3 bases: TGTGCCAGCAGTTACGGGCAGGGCTATCAGCCCCAGCATTTT. Translating it yields CASSYGQGYQPQHF.

The genes are TRBV4-3 and TRBJ2-3, with 10 bases identical to TRBD2. CDR1 and CDR2 (germline): LGHNA, YSLEER. V lost 1 base, J lost 6 bases, and 10 bases stayed unmatched. The CDR3 consists of 17 residues. CDR3: CASSQVALAGIGDTQYF. For the CDR3, the DNA is TGCGCCAGCAGCCAAGTCGCACTAGCGGGAATAGGGGATACGCAGTATTTT.

The count of this clonotype is one. The rearrangement joins TRBV28 to TRBJ2-4, with D maybe TRBD2 (6 bases). The DNA end lines up better with TRBJ2-7; the J call may be wrong. This CDR3 is built from 17 residues. Germline CDR1 and CDR2: MDHEN and SYDVKM. The CDR3 is CASTSERVFSGSYEQYF. In DNA form, the CDR3 reads TGTGCCAGCACCTCTGAAAGGGTCTTTAGCGGTTCATACGAGCAGTACTTC.

The chain recombines TRBV21-1 with TRBJ1-2; the table names TRBD1, a call not compared with the DNA. TRBV21-1 corresponds to a pseudogene. The CDR3 loop spans 17 amino acids. CDR3 in amino acids: CASSKVAWDRGGYGYTF. Here the CDR3 DNA reads TGTGCCAGCAGCAAAGTGGCGTGGGACAGGGGAGGATATGGCTACACCTTC.

The CDR3 region has the DNA TGTGCCCCCAGGGTGAGGGGTCAATTTGATGGCTACACCTTC. Translation gives CAPRVRGQFDGYTF. This chain links TRBV21-1 with TRBJ1-2; TRBD1 was called by the table and not checked on the DNA. TRBV21-1 is a recognized pseudogene. The CDR3 totals 14 residues.

This clonotype was seen just once. The rearrangement joins TRBV15 to TRBJ1-5; TRBD1 matches 8 bases. Germline CDR1 is LNHNV and CDR2 is YYDKDF (reference sequence). The trim removed 5 bases at V and 2 bases at J, leaving 5 bases unmatched. CDR3 length: 15 residues. The CDR3 DNA sequence: TGTGCCACCAGCGGCAGGGGGCTTTGCAATCAGCCCCAGCATTTT. Translation gives CATSGRGLCNQPQHF.

This clonotype was seen only a few times. The chain links TRBV7-2 to TRBJ2-7; perhaps TRBD1 as D (6 bases). V lost 1 base to trimming and J lost 5 bases, with 15 bases between them. This CDR3 has 15 residues. Per the germline V gene, CDR1 is SGHTA and CDR2 is FQGNSA. The CDR3 loop reads CASSLEGQMVHEQYF. In nucleotides, the CDR3 is TGTGCCAGCAGCTTAGAAGGACAGATGGTCCACGAGCAGTACTTC.

This chain links TRBV10-1 with TRBJ2-1; 14 bases agree with TRBD2. The J call may be mistaken, given a closer DNA end match to TRBJ2-7. CDR1 and CDR2 from the germline V gene are WNHNN and SYGVQD (reference sequence). The CDR3 length is 17 residues. CDR3 residues: CASTPGTSGSSYNEQYF. The DNA of the CDR3 is TGCGCCAGCACCCCCGGGACTAGCGGGAGCTCCTACAATGAACAGTACTTC.

The J gene is TRBJ2-2, the V gene TRBV9, with TRBD1 as a possible D gene (6 bases). CDR3 length: 15 amino acids. V lost 4 bases, J lost 3 bases, and 13 bases lay in between. Looked up from germline, CDR1 is SGDLS and CDR2 is YYNGEE. The CDR3 nucleotides read TGTGCCAGCAGCTTAGACAGGACCTACACCGGGGAGCTGTTTTTT. Translation: CASSLDRTYTGELFF.

This clonotype has a handful of counts. The rearrangement uses TRBV11-2 and TRBJ2-7; 10 positions agree with TRBD2. The V segment lost 5 bases and the J segment 7 bases; nucleotides outside the gene matches: 14. Germline CDR1 SGHAT, CDR2 FQNNGV. CDR3 length: 16 amino acids. CDR3 in DNA: TGTGCCAGCAGCCCAAGTAGCGGGAGGTTTGACAATGAGCAGTACTTC. Translated: CASSPSSGRFDNEQYF. The full variable domain, in which reference TRBV11-2 and TRBJ2-7 provide the parts outside the CDR3, is EAGVAQSPRYKIIEKRQSVAFWCNPISGHATLYWYQQILGQGPKLLIQFQNNGVVDDSQLPKDRFSAERLKGVDSTLKIQPAKLEDSAVYLCASSPSSGRFDNEQYFGPGTRLTVT.

This clonotype showed up many times. The chain recombines TRBV29-1 with TRBJ2-3; the match to TRBD1 covers 8 bases. CDR3 size: 14 residues. The germline V gene encodes CDR1 SQVTM and CDR2 ANQGSEA. The V gene end was trimmed by 7 bases and the J gene end by 4 bases; junction bases not matched to a gene: 10. This chain's CDR3 is CSAAYRTGPDTQYF. DNA of the CDR3: TGCAGCGCCGCTTATCGGACAGGGCCAGATACGCAGTATTTT.

At least ten counts were recorded for this clonotype. This chain links TRBV30 with TRBJ1-4; perhaps TRBD1 as D (5 bases). CDR3 length equals 11 residues. V gave up 3 bases and J gave up 6 bases, with 5 bases separating them. Looked up from germline, CDR1 is GTSNPN and CDR2 is SVGIG (reference sequence). The CDR3 sequence is CAWRTDEKLFF. In DNA, the CDR3 is TGTGCCTGGAGGACAGATGAAAAACTGTTTTTT. Full variable domain (remainder filled in from reference TRBV30 and TRBJ1-4): SQTIHQWPATLVQPVGSPLSLECTVEGTSNPNLYWYRQAAGRGLQLLFYSVGIGQISSEVPQNLSASRPQDRQFILSSKKLLLSDSGFYLCAWRTDEKLFFGSGTQLSVL.

V usage is TRBV7-3 and J usage is TRBJ2-3; 10 nucleotides agree with TRBD1. Germline V gene lookup returns CDR1 SGHTA and CDR2 FQGTGA. V lost 3 bases to trimming and J lost 0 bases; unmatched junction nucleotides: 6. The CDR3 extends over 17 amino acids. CDR3 nucleotide sequence: TGTGCCAGCAGCTTGACAGGGGGCCTTAGTAGCACAGATACGCAGTATTTT. Residues: CASSLTGGLSSTDTQYF.

Of note for this clonotype: This may be a read error: a much more frequent sequence differs by one nucleotide. The J gene is TRBJ2-3, the V gene TRBV3-1, with TRBD2 identical over 8 bases. V shed 0 bases and J 5 bases; nucleotides not matched to a gene: 13. CDR1 is LGHDT and CDR2 is YNNKEL in the germline V gene (reference sequence). CDR3 size: 18 residues. The CDR3 here is CASSQDWRGDSTGDTQYF. The CDR3, as DNA: TGTGCCAGCAGCCAAGATTGGCGGGGGGACTCGACAGGAGATACGCAGTATTTT.

The chain links TRBV20-1 to TRBJ2-1; 9 bases map to TRBD2. Germline CDR1 is DFQATT and CDR2 is SNEGSKA (reference sequence). The CDR3 consists of 19 residues. V was clipped by 1 base and J by 1 base; unmatched bases: 14. This chain's CDR3 is CSARGGQGFAGGSYNEQFF. DNA for the CDR3: TGCAGTGCTAGAGGGGGGCAGGGGTTTGCGGGAGGGTCCTACAATGAGCAGTTCTTC.